This TCR beta chain originates from a study of OX40 agonist ivuxolimab in advanced cancers. Looking at the study overall: An agonistic anti-OX40 (CD134) antibody, ivuxolimab, was used to treat the patients.

Study observations and caveats: Researchers report that CD8+ T cells had, on average, more expanded clones than CD4+.

Some clones are missing from TCRdb's copy, which holds only in-frame ones; the method was immunoSEQ multiplex PCR. The table shows 55,000 to 80,000 clones, with 84% occurring only once. In the case of this clone: What it binds is not known.

Trimming left V 0 bases short and J 5 bases short, with 10 bases between. CDR3 size: 14 residues. The germline V gene has CDR1 WSHSY and CDR2 SAAADI. The clonotype comes from an adult with an advanced solid tumor such as melanoma, head and neck, liver or kidney cancer. Sequenced material: CD4+ or CD8+ T cells sorted from blood, taken in a trial of the OX40 agonist ivuxolimab. The V and J genes are TRBV10-2 and TRBJ2-5, with no clear D. CDR3 bases: TGCGCCAGCAGTGAGTCTTGGCGAGATGAGACCCAGTACTTC. It encodes CASSESWRDETQYF.